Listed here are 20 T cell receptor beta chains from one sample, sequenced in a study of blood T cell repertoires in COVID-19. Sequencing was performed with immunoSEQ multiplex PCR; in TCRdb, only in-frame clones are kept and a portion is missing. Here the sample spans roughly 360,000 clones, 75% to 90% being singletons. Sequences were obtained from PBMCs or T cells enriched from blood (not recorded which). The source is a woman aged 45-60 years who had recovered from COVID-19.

CDR3 DNA sequence: TGTGCCAGCAGCCAAGTTCGAACAAAATCACCCCTCCACTTT. Translated: CASSQVRTKSPLHF. The chain is built from TRBV14 and TRBJ1-6; D not resolved. The V and J ends lost 1 base and 10 bases respectively, with 11 bases between them. The CDR3 sequence is 14 residues long. Germline-derived CDR1 and CDR2 are SGHDN and FVKESK.

CDR3 sequence reads: CASSWNPGTSVTGELFF. CDR3 in DNA: TGTGCCAGCAGCTGGAACCCCGGGACTAGCGTGACCGGGGAGCTGTTTTTT. J is TRBJ2-2 and V is TRBV7-2; 10 nucleotides agree with TRBD2. The V and J ends lost 4 bases and 5 bases, in that order; junction bases with no gene match: 10. This CDR3 is built from 17 residues. Germline values: CDR1 SGHTA, CDR2 FQGNSA.

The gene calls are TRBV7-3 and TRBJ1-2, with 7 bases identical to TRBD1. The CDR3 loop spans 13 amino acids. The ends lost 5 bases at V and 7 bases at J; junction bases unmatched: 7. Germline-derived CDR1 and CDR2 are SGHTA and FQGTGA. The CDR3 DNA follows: TGTGCCAGCAGCCCAGACAGGGAGAGTGGCTACACCTTC. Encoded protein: CASSPDRESGYTF.

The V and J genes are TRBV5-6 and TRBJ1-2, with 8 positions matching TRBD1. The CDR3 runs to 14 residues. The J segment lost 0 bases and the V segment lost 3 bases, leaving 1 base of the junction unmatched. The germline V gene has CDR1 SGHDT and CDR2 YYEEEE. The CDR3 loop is CASSWGQANYGYTF. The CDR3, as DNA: TGTGCCAGCAGCTGGGGACAGGCTAACTATGGCTACACCTTC.

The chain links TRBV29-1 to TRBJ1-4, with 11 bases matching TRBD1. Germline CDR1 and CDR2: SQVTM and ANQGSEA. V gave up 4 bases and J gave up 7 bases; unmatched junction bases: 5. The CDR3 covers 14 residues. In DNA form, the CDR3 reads TGCAGCGTTGCGGTAGGGACAGGGGGTGAAAAACTGTTTTTT. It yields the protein CSVAVGTGGEKLFF.

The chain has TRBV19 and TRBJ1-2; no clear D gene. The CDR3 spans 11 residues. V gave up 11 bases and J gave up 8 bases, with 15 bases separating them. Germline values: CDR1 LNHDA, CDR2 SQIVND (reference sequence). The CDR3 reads CAGRLGDGYTF. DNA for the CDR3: TGTGCCGGGAGGCTCGGAGACGGCTACACCTTC.

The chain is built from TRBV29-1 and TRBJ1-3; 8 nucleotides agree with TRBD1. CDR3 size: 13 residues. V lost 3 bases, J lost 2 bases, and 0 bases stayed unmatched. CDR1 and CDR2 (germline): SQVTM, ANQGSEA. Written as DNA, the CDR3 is TGCAGCGTTGAGGACAGGGCTGGAAACACCATATATTTT. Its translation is CSVEDRAGNTIYF.

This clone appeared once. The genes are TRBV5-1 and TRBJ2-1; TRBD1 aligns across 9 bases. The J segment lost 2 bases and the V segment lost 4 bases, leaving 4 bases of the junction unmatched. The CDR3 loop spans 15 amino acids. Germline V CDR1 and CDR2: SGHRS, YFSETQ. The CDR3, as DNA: TGCGCCAGCAGCCCCACAGGGGGCACCTACAATGAGCAGTTCTTC. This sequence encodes CASSPTGGTYNEQFF.

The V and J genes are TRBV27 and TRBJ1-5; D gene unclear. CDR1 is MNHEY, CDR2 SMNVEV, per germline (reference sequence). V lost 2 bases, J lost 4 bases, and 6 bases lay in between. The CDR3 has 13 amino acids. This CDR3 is CASSLSENQPQHF. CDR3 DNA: TGTGCCAGCAGTTTAAGTGAGAATCAGCCCCAGCATTTT.

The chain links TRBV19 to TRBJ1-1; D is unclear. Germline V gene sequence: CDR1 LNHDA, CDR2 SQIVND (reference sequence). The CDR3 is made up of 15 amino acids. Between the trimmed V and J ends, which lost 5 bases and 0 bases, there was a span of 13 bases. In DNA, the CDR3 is TGTGCCAGTAGTCCTGCGGGATACCTGAACACTGAAGCTTTCTTT. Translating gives CASSPAGYLNTEAFF. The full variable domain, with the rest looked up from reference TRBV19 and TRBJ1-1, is DGGITQSPKYLFRKEGQNVTLSCEQNLNHDAMYWYRQDPGQGLRLIYYSQIVNDFQKGDIAEGYSVSREKKESFPLTVTSAQKNPTAFYLCASSPAGYLNTEAFFGQGTRLTVV.

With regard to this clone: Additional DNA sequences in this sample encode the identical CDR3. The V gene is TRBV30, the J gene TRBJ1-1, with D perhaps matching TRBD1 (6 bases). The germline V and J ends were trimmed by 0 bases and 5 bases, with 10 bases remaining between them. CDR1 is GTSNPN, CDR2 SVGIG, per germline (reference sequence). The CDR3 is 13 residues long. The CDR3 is CAWSVGGVTEAFF. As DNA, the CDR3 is TGTGCCTGGAGTGTAGGGGGGGTGACTGAAGCTTTCTTT.

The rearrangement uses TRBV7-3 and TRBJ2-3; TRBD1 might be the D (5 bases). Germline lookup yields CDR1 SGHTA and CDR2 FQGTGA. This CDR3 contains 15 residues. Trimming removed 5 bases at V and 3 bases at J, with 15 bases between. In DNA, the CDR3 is TGTGCCAGCAGCCCCGGACACTCCGTGACAGATACGCAGTATTTT. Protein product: CASSPGHSVTDTQYF.

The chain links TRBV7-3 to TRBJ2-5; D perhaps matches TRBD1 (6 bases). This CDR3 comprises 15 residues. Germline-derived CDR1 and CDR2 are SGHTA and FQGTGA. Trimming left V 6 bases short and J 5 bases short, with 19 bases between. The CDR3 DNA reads TGTGCCAGCAGTCGAGAGAACAGGGAAGGGGAGACCCAGTACTTC. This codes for CASSRENREGETQYF.

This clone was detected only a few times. CDR3 sequence reads: CASSRGVPPDTQYF. CDR3 coding DNA: TGTGCCAGCAGCCGAGGAGTACCCCCCGATACGCAGTATTTT. The chain has TRBV7-3 and TRBJ2-3; D not certain. Deletions cut 5 bases from V and 6 bases from J, with 15 bases between. This CDR3 is built from 14 residues. Germline values: CDR1 SGHTA, CDR2 FQGTGA.

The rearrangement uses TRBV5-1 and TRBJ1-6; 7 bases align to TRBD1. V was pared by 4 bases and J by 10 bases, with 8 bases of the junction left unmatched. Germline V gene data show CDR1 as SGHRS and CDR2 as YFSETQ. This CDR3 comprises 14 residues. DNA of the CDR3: TGCGCCAGCAGCCAAGGGGGCGTAGGATCACCCCTCCACTTT. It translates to CASSQGGVGSPLHF.

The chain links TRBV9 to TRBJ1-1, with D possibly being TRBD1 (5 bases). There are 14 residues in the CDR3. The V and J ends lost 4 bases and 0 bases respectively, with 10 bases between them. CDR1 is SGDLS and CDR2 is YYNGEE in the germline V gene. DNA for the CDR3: TGTGCCAGCAGCCCTCTGGGGCTGAACACTGAAGCTTTCTTT. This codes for CASSPLGLNTEAFF. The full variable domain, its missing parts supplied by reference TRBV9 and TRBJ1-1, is DSGVTQTPKHLITATGQRVTLRCSPRSGDLSVYWYQQSLDQGLQFLIQYYNGEERAKGNILERFSAQQFPDLHSELNLSSLELGDSALYFCASSPLGLNTEAFFGQGTRLTVV.

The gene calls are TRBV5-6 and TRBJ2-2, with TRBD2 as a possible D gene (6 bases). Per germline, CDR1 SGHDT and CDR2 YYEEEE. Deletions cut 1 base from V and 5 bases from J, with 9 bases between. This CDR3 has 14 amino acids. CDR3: CASSLPAGTGELFF. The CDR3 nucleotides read TGTGCCAGCAGCTTGCCCGCGGGAACCGGGGAGCTGTTTTTT. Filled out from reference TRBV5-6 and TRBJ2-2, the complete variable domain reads DAGVTQSPTHLIKTRGQQVTLRCSPKSGHDTVSWYQQALGQGPQFIFQYYEEEERQRGNFPDRFSGHQFPNYSSELNVNALLLGDSALYLCASSLPAGTGELFFGEGSRLTVL.

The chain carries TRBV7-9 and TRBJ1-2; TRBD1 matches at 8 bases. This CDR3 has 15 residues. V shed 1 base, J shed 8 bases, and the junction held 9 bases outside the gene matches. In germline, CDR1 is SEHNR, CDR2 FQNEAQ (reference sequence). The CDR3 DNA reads TGTGCCAGCAGCTTAGGGGCAGGGGGCGCCTACGGCTACACCTTC. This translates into CASSLGAGGAYGYTF.

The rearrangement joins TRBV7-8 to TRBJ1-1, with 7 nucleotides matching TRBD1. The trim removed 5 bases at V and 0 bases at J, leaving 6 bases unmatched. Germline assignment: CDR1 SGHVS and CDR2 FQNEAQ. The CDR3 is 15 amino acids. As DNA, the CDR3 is TGTGCCAGCAGCGACCGGGACAGACTGAACACTGAAGCTTTCTTT. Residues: CASSDRDRLNTEAFF.

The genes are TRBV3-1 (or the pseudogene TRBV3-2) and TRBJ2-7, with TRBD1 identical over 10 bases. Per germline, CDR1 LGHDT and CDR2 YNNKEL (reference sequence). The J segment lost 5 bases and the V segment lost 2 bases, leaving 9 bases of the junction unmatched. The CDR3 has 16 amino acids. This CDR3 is CASSQPGQGFRNEQYF. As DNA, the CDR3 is TGTGCCAGCAGCCAACCGGGACAGGGGTTTCGAAACGAGCAGTACTTC.